Reported below is one T cell receptor (beta chain). Its cognate antigen is unknown. This specimen comes from a study of vaccination and CD4 T cells after COVID-19. Study at large: Samples were taken after vaccination, a median of about 79 days after dose two, with a range of 14 to 241. Overlapping spike peptides served as the stimulus for the cells. These peptides came from SARS-CoV-2 and from the common cold coronaviruses HCoV-NL63, HCoV-OC43 and HCoV-229E.

The CDR3 has 14 amino acids. From germline, CDR1 is SGHVS and CDR2 FQNEAQ. V was cut by 5 bases and J by 8 bases, with 15 bases left in between. Cultured CD4+ T-cell DNA underwent Oncomine TCR Beta short-read sequencing. Each CDR3 protein is one row after TCRdb ran MiXCR on the PCR reads. The data show 20,000 to 25,000 distinct CDR3 sequences, around 43% seen once. Treatment: approximately nine-day PBMC culture with coronavirus spike peptide pools or control peptides (ViraFEST assay). From the approximately eleven-day cultures, CD4+ T cells were isolated by negative selection. Sequencing was carried out using CD4+ T cells from blood, cultured in vitro. V and J are TRBV7-8 and TRBJ1-4, with D unclear. The clonotype was recovered from a human donor who had recovered from COVID-19. The CDR3 here is CASSGESVGEKLFF. CDR3 DNA sequence: TGTGCCAGCAGCGGGGAGTCCGTAGGGGAAAAACTGTTTTTT.